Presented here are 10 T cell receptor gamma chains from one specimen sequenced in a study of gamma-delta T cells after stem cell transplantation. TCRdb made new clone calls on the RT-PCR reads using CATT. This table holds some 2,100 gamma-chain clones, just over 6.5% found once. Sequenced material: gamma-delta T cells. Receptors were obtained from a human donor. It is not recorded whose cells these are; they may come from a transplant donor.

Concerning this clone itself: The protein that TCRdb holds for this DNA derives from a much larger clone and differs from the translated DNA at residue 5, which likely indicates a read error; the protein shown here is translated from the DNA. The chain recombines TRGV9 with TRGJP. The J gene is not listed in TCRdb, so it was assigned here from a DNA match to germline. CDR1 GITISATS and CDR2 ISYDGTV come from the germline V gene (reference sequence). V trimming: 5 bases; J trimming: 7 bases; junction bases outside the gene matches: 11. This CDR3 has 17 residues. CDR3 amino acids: CALWGANVELGKKIKVF. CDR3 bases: TGTGCCTTGTGGGGAGCGAACGTGGAGTTGGGCAAAAAAATCAAGGTATTT.

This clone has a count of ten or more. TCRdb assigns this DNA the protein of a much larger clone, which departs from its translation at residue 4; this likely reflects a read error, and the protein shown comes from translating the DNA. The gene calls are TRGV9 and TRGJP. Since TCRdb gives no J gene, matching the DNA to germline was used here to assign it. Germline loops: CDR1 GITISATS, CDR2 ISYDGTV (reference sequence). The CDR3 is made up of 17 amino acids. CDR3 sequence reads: CALGEGFQELGKKIKVF. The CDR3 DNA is TGTGCCTTGGGGGAGGGATTTCAAGAGTTGGGCAAAAAAATCAAGGTATTT.

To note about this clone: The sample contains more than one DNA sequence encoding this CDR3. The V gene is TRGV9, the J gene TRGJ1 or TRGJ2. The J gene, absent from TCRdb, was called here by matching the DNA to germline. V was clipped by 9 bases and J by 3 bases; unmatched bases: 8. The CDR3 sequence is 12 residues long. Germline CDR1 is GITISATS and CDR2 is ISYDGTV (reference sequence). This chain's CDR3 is CALGASYYKKLF. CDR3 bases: TGTGCCTTGGGGGCGTCTTATTATAAGAAACTCTTT.

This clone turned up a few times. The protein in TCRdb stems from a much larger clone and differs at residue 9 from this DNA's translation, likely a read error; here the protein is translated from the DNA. For the CDR3, the DNA is TGTGCCTTGTGGGAGCTCCAAGAGTGGGGCAAAAAAATCAAGGTATTT. It codes for CALWELQEWGKKIKVF. The gene calls are TRGV9 and TRGJP. TCRdb supplies no J gene; here it was assigned by aligning the nucleotide sequence to germline. Germline V gives CDR1 GITISATS, CDR2 ISYDGTV (reference sequence). The CDR3 consists of 16 residues.

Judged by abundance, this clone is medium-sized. The CDR3 nucleotides read TGTGCCTTGTGGGTTACCAAGTATCAAGAGTTGGGCAAAAAAATCAAGGTATTT. It codes for CALWVTKYQELGKKIKVF. This chain uses TRGV9 with TRGJP. With V trimmed by 5 bases and J by 4 bases, 11 bases remained unmatched. Germline V gene data show CDR1 as GITISATS and CDR2 as ISYDGTV (reference sequence). The CDR3 contains 18 residues.

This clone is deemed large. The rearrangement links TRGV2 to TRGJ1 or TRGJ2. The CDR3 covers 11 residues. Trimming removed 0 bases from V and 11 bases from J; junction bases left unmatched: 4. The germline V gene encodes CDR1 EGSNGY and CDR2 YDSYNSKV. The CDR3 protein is CATWDGPQKLF. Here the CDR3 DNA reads TGTGCCACCTGGGACGGGCCACAGAAACTCTTT.

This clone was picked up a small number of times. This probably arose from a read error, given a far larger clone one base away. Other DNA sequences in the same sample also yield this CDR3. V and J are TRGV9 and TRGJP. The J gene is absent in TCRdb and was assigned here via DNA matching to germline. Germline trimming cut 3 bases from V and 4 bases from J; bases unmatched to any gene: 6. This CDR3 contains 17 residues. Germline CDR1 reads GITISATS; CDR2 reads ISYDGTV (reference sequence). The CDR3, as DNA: TGTGCCTTGTGGGAGCCCCGACAAGAGTTGGGCAAAAAAATCAAGGTATTT. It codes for CALWEPRQELGKKIKVF.

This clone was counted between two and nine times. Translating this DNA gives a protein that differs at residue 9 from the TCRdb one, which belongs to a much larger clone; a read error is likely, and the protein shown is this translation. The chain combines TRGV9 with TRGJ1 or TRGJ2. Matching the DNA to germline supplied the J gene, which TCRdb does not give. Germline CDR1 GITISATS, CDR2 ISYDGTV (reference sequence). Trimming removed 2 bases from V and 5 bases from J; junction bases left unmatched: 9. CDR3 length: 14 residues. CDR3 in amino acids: CALWEAYNNYKKLF. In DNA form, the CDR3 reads TGTGCCTTGTGGGAGGCCTACAATAATTATAAGAAACTCTTT.

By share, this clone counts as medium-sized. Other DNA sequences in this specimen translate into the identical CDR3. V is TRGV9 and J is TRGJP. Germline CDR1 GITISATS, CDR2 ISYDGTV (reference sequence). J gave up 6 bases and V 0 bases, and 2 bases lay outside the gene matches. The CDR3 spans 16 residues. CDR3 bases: TGTGCCTTGTGGGAGGTGTCAGAGTTGGGCAAAAAAATCAAGGTATTT. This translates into CALWEVSELGKKIKVF.

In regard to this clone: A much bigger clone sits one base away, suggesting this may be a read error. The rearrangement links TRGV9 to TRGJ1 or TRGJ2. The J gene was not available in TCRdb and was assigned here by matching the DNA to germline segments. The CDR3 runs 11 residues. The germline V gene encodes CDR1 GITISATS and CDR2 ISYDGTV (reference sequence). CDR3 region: CALGYNYKKLF. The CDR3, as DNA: TGTGCATTGGGTTATAATTATAAGAAACTCTTT.